What follows describes a single T cell receptor beta chain. In the original workflow: Amplification with reference gene primers provided the estimates of nucleated cell counts. Generated by immunoSEQ multiplex PCR, the TCRdb table keeps only in-frame clones and is missing some. The V and J calls and clone size come from that table; D and trimming were worked out from the DNA. The sample yields fewer than 600,000 clones, 75% to 90% seen once. This entry belongs to a study of blood T cell repertoires in COVID-19. Study summary: Sources were T cells, B-cell-depleted T cells, or PBMCs; the material itself was cDNA or gDNA.

This CDR3 spans 14 amino acids. The V gene's germline CDR1 is SEHNR and CDR2 FQNEAQ (reference sequence). V gave up 5 bases and J gave up 3 bases, with 13 bases separating them. Sequenced sample: peripheral blood. V gene TRBV7-9 combines with J gene TRBJ2-5; no clear D. The clonotype originates from a man between 18 and 35 years old with COVID-19, enrolled during active disease. CDR3 amino acids: CASSRSVAEETQYF. Here the CDR3 DNA reads TGTGCCAGCAGCCGATCAGTGGCAGAAGAGACCCAGTACTTC.